The 26 T cell receptor beta chains below come from one sample, sequenced in a study of blood T cell repertoires in COVID-19. Sequencing used immunoSEQ multiplex PCR; TCRdb keeps in-frame clones, though not all of them. Of some 450,000 clones listed, 80% to 90% are singletons. Input material: peripheral blood. The receptors originated from a man aged 18 to 29 with COVID-19, enrolled during active disease.

The chain combines TRBV27 with TRBJ1-6, with TRBD1 matching over 8 bases. Germline-derived CDR1 and CDR2 are MNHEY and SMNVEV (reference sequence). The CDR3 has 15 amino acids. V gave up 7 bases and J gave up 7 bases; unmatched junction bases: 9. CDR3 amino acids: CASTLRTGPNSPLHF. CDR3 DNA: TGTGCCAGCACCCTGAGGACAGGGCCGAATTCACCCCTCCACTTT.

The chain couples TRBV3-1 (or the pseudogene TRBV3-2) to TRBJ2-1, with 10 positions matching TRBD1. CDR3 length: 16 residues. Germline loops: CDR1 LGHDT, CDR2 YNNKEL (reference sequence). The V segment lost 4 bases and the J segment 6 bases; nucleotides outside the gene matches: 9. The chain's CDR3 is CASSLRQGALVNEQFF. The CDR3 nucleotides read TGTGCCAGCAGCCTAAGACAGGGGGCTTTGGTCAATGAGCAGTTCTTC.

This clone was counted a single time. The chain combines TRBV5-4 with TRBJ1-6; D is perhaps TRBD1 (5 bases). The CDR3 runs to 13 residues. V dropped 10 bases and J dropped 8 bases, with 16 bases sitting between them. The V gene's germline CDR1 is SGHNT and CDR2 YYREEE (reference sequence). The CDR3 coding sequence is TGTGCCGTCAAAGGGGTAGACGATTCACCCCTCCACTTT. It codes for CAVKGVDDSPLHF.

CDR3 DNA: TGTGCCAGCAGCTTGAGACAGGGGGGGCAAGAGACCCAGTACTTC. Protein sequence: CASSLRQGGQETQYF. The genes are TRBV5-4 and TRBJ2-5, with 9 bases fitting TRBD1. Germline V gene data show CDR1 as SGHNT and CDR2 as YYREEE (reference sequence). This CDR3 has 15 residues. Trimming cost V 1 base and J 2 bases; bases outside gene matches: 3.

This rearrangement joins TRBV5-8 to TRBJ2-3; 7 positions match TRBD2. V dropped 0 bases and J dropped 0; count of bases not matched to a gene: 4. Germline V gene data show CDR1 as SGHTS and CDR2 as YDEGEE. The CDR3 has 16 amino acids. The CDR3 sequence is CASSLGRGSSTDTQYF. For the CDR3, the DNA is TGTGCCAGCAGCTTGGGGCGGGGGTCTAGCACAGATACGCAGTATTTT.

The genes are TRBV2 and TRBJ2-1, with D tentatively TRBD2 (6 bases). Per the germline V gene, CDR1 is SNHLY and CDR2 is FYNNEI. The CDR3 is 15 amino acids. V lost 6 bases and J lost 7, with 19 bases in between. CDR3 region: CASSGRDSKGNEQFF. The DNA for the CDR3 is TGTGCCAGCAGCGGCCGGGACTCAAAGGGGAATGAGCAGTTCTTC.

This sequence joins TRBV5-1 and TRBJ1-4; D is unresolved. The germline V gene encodes CDR1 SGHRS and CDR2 YFSETQ. The CDR3 extends over 14 amino acids. The V and J ends lost 0 bases and 4 bases respectively, with 7 bases between them. As DNA, the CDR3 is TGCGCCAGCAGCTTGGGAGGGAATAATGAAAAACTGTTTTTT. The encoded protein is CASSLGGNNEKLFF.

The V and J genes are TRBV6-5 and TRBJ2-7; possibly TRBD1 for D (6 bases). Trimming left V 6 bases short and J 4 bases short, with 16 bases between. The length of the CDR3 is 14 residues. Germline loops: CDR1 MNHEY, CDR2 SVGAGI. The CDR3, as DNA: TGTGCCAGCAGGGGCCGGGACACCTTATACGAGCAGTACTTC. This codes for CASRGRDTLYEQYF.

The chain has TRBV5-4 and TRBJ2-7; 8 bases are shared with TRBD2. The CDR3 is 14 residues long. Germline loops: CDR1 SGHNT, CDR2 YYREEE (reference sequence). The V segment lost 3 bases and the J segment 2 bases; nucleotides outside the gene matches: 4. The chain's CDR3 is CASSSPGLAYEQYF. The CDR3 DNA sequence: TGTGCCAGCAGCTCCCCGGGACTAGCCTACGAGCAGTACTTC.

The J gene is TRBJ2-5, the V gene TRBV6-5; TRBD2 aligns across 8 bases. From germline, CDR1 is MNHEY and CDR2 SVGAGI. The CDR3 loop spans 14 amino acids. Trimming at V came to 10 bases and at J to 3 bases, leaving 10 bases not matched to a gene. The CDR3 protein is CATAVAGGEETQYF. As DNA, the CDR3 is TGTGCCACCGCGGTGGCGGGGGGTGAAGAGACCCAGTACTTC.

The V gene is TRBV25-1, the J gene TRBJ2-5; possible D gene TRBD2, 6 bases. Germline assignment: CDR1 MGHDK and CDR2 SYGVNS. The V end lost 4 bases, the J end lost 0 bases, and 18 bases lay between the germline ends. CDR3 length equals 17 residues. CDR3 residues: CASSATTGLLYQETQYF. CDR3 nucleotide sequence: TGTGCCAGCAGTGCCACAACGGGACTTTTGTACCAAGAGACCCAGTACTTC. Full variable domain (remainder filled in from reference TRBV25-1 and TRBJ2-5): EADIYQTPRYLVIGTGKKITLECSQTMGHDKMYWYQQDPGMELHLIHYSYGVNSTEKGDLSSESTVSRIRTEHFPLTLESARPSHTSQYLCASSATTGLLYQETQYFGPGTRLLVL.

The chain carries TRBV2 and TRBJ2-1; 9 positions agree with TRBD1. V gave up 0 bases and J gave up 9 bases; unmatched junction bases: 3. This CDR3 has 14 amino acids. Germline V CDR1 and CDR2: SNHLY, FYNNEI. The CDR3 sequence is CASSEAQGAGEQFF. CDR3 sequence (DNA): TGTGCCAGCAGTGAAGCACAGGGGGCGGGTGAGCAGTTCTTC.

The DNA for the CDR3 is TGTGCCAGCAGTGATCAAGCTGGGGGGGGCACTGAAGCTTTCTTT. Encoded protein: CASSDQAGGGTEAFF. The chain joins TRBV6-1 to TRBJ1-1; maybe TRBD1 (5 bases). Germline CDR1 is MNHNS and CDR2 is SASEGT. This CDR3 contains 15 residues. V dropped 3 bases and J dropped 4 bases, with 15 bases sitting between them.

This clone appeared a single time. Here the CDR3 DNA reads TGTGCCAGCAGTGACCCCGACGGACAGCCGAGCACCGGGGAGCTGTTTTTT. Its protein product is CASSDPDGQPSTGELFF. The rearrangement uses TRBV2 and TRBJ2-2; D may be TRBD1 (6 bases). Germline CDR1 is SNHLY and CDR2 is FYNNEI. V was shortened by 3 bases and J by 4 bases, with 18 bases between the two germline ends. CDR3 length: 17 amino acids.

This chain links TRBV30 with TRBJ2-1, with 8 bases that match TRBD2. V lost 3 bases to trimming and J lost 9 bases; unmatched junction nucleotides: 10. The CDR3 contains 14 residues. CDR1 and CDR2 (germline): GTSNPN, SVGIG (reference sequence). The CDR3 sequence is CAWSTGGPRLEQFF. DNA of the CDR3: TGTGCCTGGAGCACGGGAGGGCCCAGGCTTGAGCAGTTCTTC.

The genes are TRBV4-1 and TRBJ2-7; 10 bases match TRBD2. Germline values: CDR1 MGHRA, CDR2 YSYEKL. The CDR3 is 16 residues long. Trimming removed 11 bases from V and 1 base from J; junction bases left unmatched: 14. The CDR3 is CAPSPLRTSGSYEQYF. CDR3 in DNA: TGCGCCCCCAGCCCACTCCGGACTAGCGGTTCCTACGAGCAGTACTTC.

The rearrangement links TRBV5-5 to TRBJ1-3; 7 positions match TRBD1. Germline loops: CDR1 SGHKS, CDR2 YYEKEE (reference sequence). The CDR3 extends over 13 amino acids. V lost 4 bases and J lost 8; bases outside the gene matches: 6. CDR3 loop: CASSPAGGYTIYF. CDR3 bases: TGTGCCAGCAGCCCCGCAGGGGGTTACACCATATATTTT.

The chain is built from TRBV27 and TRBJ2-7, with TRBD2 matching over 14 bases. The CDR3 has 17 residues. Trimming took 2 bases from V and 2 from J; bases not matched to a gene: 5. CDR1 MNHEY and CDR2 SMNVEV come from the germline V gene (reference sequence). The DNA for the CDR3 is TGTGCCAGCAGTTTAGGCTCGGGACTAGCGGGGGCCTACGAGCAGTACTTC. Protein sequence: CASSLGSGLAGAYEQYF.

CDR3 bases: TGTGCCAGCAGTGAGTCCCCGGACAGGGGGCGACGGCGGCAGTTCTTC. Amino acids: CASSESPDRGRRRQFF. The J gene is TRBJ2-1, the V gene TRBV6-4; 11 bases fit TRBD1. The length of the CDR3 is 16 residues. Germline loops: CDR1 MRHNA, CDR2 SNTAGT. With 3 bases clipped from V and 12 bases from J, the junction kept 13 bases outside the gene matches.

This rearrangement joins TRBV19 to TRBJ1-6; no reliable D call. Germline V CDR1 and CDR2: LNHDA, SQIVND (reference sequence). With 7 bases removed from V and 5 bases from J, the gap between germline ends came to 12 bases. The CDR3 totals 14 residues. In DNA, the CDR3 is TGTGCCAGTACTCCCCGGCGGGATAATTCACCCCTCCACTTT. Translating it yields CASTPRRDNSPLHF.

J is TRBJ2-7 and V is TRBV6-1; D is ambiguous. Germline V gene sequence: CDR1 MNHNS, CDR2 SASEGT. V lost 2 bases, J lost 0 bases, and 11 bases lay in between. The CDR3 consists of 15 residues. The CDR3 bases are TGTGCCAGCAGTGAAAACGACATTAGCTCCTACGAGCAGTACTTC. Translated: CASSENDISSYEQYF.

V and J are TRBV30 and TRBJ1-6, with TRBD1 as a possible D gene (6 bases). V shed 0 bases and J shed 7 bases, with 10 bases lying between them. Germline-derived CDR1 and CDR2 are GTSNPN and SVGIG (reference sequence). The CDR3 has 14 amino acids. This CDR3 is CAWSVQGGNSPLHF. Here the CDR3 DNA reads TGTGCCTGGAGTGTACAGGGAGGGAATTCACCCCTCCACTTT.

The chain recombines TRBV12-3 or TRBV12-4 with TRBJ1-1; D remains unclear. V was clipped by 3 bases and J by 6 bases, with 2 bases between them. The CDR3 loop spans 10 amino acids. The CDR3 DNA reads as TGTGCCAGCAGTTTCTCTGAAGCTTTCTTT. It codes for CASSFSEAFF.

The rearrangement joins TRBV19 to TRBJ2-5; 13 bases align to TRBD2. V was clipped by 5 bases and J by 5 bases; unmatched bases: 8. Germline V gene data show CDR1 as LNHDA and CDR2 as SQIVND (reference sequence). This CDR3 region has 16 residues. The DNA for the CDR3 is TGTGCCAGTAGTTTTGGACTAGCGGGAGTAAGGGAGACCCAGTACTTC. Protein sequence: CASSFGLAGVRETQYF.

The chain has TRBV7-9 and TRBJ1-2; 7 bases are shared with TRBD1. CDR1 is SEHNR, CDR2 FQNEAQ, per germline (reference sequence). This CDR3 is 15 amino acids long. Losses at the gene ends were 1 base for V and 8 bases for J; bases not matched to a gene: 10. CDR3 bases: TGTGCCAGCAGCTTAGTTCTTGGACAGGCCTCCGGCTACACCTTC. It specifies CASSLVLGQASGYTF.

V usage is TRBV10-3 and J usage is TRBJ1-6; TRBD1 matches 11 bases. V gave up 3 bases and J gave up 0 bases; unmatched junction bases: 7. The CDR3 consists of 19 residues. Per the germline V gene, CDR1 is ENHRY and CDR2 is SYGVKD. DNA of the CDR3: TGTGCCATCAGTGAACCGGACAGGGGGCGCAACTCCTATAATTCACCCCTCCACTTT. This gives the protein CAISEPDRGRNSYNSPLHF.